The entry that follows covers one T cell receptor beta chain sequence. These data belong to a study of tumor and adjacent non-tumor tissue in lung cancer. A modified ARM-PCR protocol with three rounds of nested PCR amplified TCRbeta. TCRdb re-analysed the multiplex PCR reads in MiXCR, keeping a single row per CDR3 protein. This table holds around 70,000 distinct CDR3 sequences, roughly 72% found once. Looked up from germline, CDR1 is GTSNPN and CDR2 is SVGIG (reference sequence). This CDR3 is built from 16 residues. Trimming pared 1 base from V and 8 bases from J, leaving 20 bases between. RNA was extracted from bulk tissue without any cell sorting.

Sequencing was carried out using lung tumor tissue. This receptor was identified in a man between 60 and 70 years old with non-small cell lung cancer. J is TRBJ1-4 and V is TRBV30; a possible D gene is TRBD1 (5 bases). The DNA of the CDR3 is TGTGCCTGGAGTGATGGTCGGCACTGGGGCGGGGAAAAACTGTTTTTT. This gives the protein CAWSDGRHWGGEKLFF.